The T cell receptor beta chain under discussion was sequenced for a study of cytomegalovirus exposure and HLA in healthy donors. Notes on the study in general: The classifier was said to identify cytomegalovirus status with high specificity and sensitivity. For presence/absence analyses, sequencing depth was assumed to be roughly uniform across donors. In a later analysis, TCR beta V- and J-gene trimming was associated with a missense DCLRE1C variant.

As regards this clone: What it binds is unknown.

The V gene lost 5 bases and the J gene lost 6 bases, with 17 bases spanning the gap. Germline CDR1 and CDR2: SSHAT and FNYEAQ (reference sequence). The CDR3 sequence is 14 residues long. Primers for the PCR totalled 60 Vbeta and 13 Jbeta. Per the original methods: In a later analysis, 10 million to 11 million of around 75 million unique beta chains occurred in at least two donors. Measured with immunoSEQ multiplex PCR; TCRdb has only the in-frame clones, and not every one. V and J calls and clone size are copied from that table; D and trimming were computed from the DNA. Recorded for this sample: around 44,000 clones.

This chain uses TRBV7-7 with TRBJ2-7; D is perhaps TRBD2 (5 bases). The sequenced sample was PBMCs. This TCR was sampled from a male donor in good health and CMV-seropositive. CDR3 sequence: CASSPNTGSGEQYF. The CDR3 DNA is TGTGCCAGCAGCCCGAACACGGGGTCGGGCGAGCAGTACTTC.